These T cell receptor beta chains were read from a single sample in a study of spatial heterogeneity in lung cancer. TCRdb redid the calling of the 5' RACE reads with MiXCR, one entry per CDR3 protein. This sample has tens of thousands of distinct CDR3 sequences, with roughly 10% found just once. The specimen comprised PBMCs, sampled at surgery. The origin of the receptors is a male donor with early-stage non-small cell lung cancer. Both conserved end residues are part of each CDR3. Fields, in order: J gene, clone size, D gene, V gene, CDR3 DNA, CDR3 protein. D genes are given only for firm matches. Some rows have no size entry. The others give once, few or many, or a class for an expanded clone.

J: TRBJ2-3
size: few
D: NA
V: TRBV7-2
DNA: TGTGCCAGCAGCTCGGGACTCGTAAAGACAGATACGCAGTATTTT
CDR3: CASSSGLVKTDTQYF

J: TRBJ1-5
size: many
D: NA
V: TRBV10-3
DNA: TGTGCCATCAGTGACCAGCTCAATCAGCCCCAGCATTTT
CDR3: CAISDQLNQPQHF

J: TRBJ2-5
size: few
D: TRBD1
V: TRBV28
DNA: TGTGCCAGCAGTTCCTCAGGGGGTGCGGCAGAGACCCAGTACTTC
CDR3: CASSSSGGAAETQYF

J: TRBJ2-2
size: NA
D: NA
V: TRBV7-3
DNA: TGTGCCAGCAGTCCCCAACGACGGGACACCGGGGAGCTGTTTTTT
CDR3: CASSPQRRDTGELFF

J: TRBJ1-5
size: few
D: NA
V: TRBV20-1
DNA: TGCAGTGCGGTCCAAGGTGCGCTCCTGAATCAGCCCCAGCATTTT
CDR3: CSAVQGALLNQPQHF

J: TRBJ2-1
size: NA
D: NA
V: TRBV29-1
DNA: TGCAGCGAGACCATCGAGTATGAGCAGTTCTTC
CDR3: CSETIEYEQFF

J: TRBJ2-3
size: few
D: TRBD1
V: TRBV30
DNA: TGTGCCTGGAGGGCCGGACAGGGGTACACAGATACGCAGTATTTT
CDR3: CAWRAGQGYTDTQYF

J: TRBJ1-1
size: many
D: NA
V: TRBV20-1
DNA: TGCAGTGCTAGAGATCCCATATCAGGAGGTACTGAAGCTTTCTTT
CDR3: CSARDPISGGTEAFF

J: TRBJ2-3
size: many
D: NA
V: TRBV28
DNA: TGTGCCAGCAAAGGGAGCACAGATACGCAGTATTTT
CDR3: CASKGSTDTQYF

J: TRBJ2-1
size: NA
D: NA
V: TRBV7-2
DNA: TGTGCCAGCAGCTTAGCCGTATTCAATGAGCAGTTCTTC
CDR3: CASSLAVFNEQFF

J: TRBJ1-6
size: few
D: NA
V: TRBV2
DNA: TGTGCCAGCAGAACCGACGGGATGAATTCACCCCTCCACTTT
CDR3: CASRTDGMNSPLHF

J: TRBJ1-6
size: many
D: NA
V: TRBV7-2
DNA: TGTGCCAGCAGCTTAGATTCACCCCTCCACTTT
CDR3: CASSLDSPLHF

J: TRBJ2-3
size: many
D: NA
V: TRBV6-2/TRBV6-3
DNA: TGTGCCAGCAGTTACTCGGGTTTAGATACGCAGTATTTT
CDR3: CASSYSGLDTQYF

J: TRBJ1-3
size: many
D: NA
V: TRBV20-1
DNA: TGCAGTGCTAGATATTGGCAGTCCGACTCCGGAAACACCATATATTTT
CDR3: CSARYWQSDSGNTIYF

J: TRBJ2-1
size: many
D: TRBD2
V: TRBV28
DNA: TGTGCCAGCAGTCCCACTAGCGGGTGGGCCGATGAGCAGTTCTTC
CDR3: CASSPTSGWADEQFF

J: TRBJ2-6
size: NA
D: NA
V: TRBV7-2
DNA: TGTGCCAGCAGCAGACAGGAGGGAGGGGCCAACGTCCTGACTTTC
CDR3: CASSRQEGGANVLTF

J: TRBJ1-6
size: NA
D: NA
V: TRBV30
DNA: TGTGCCTGGAGTACAGATTCACCCCTCCACTTT
CDR3: CAWSTDSPLHF

J: TRBJ2-5
size: few
D: NA
V: TRBV18
DNA: TGTGCCAGCTCACCCGGGACAATCCAAGAGACCCAGTACTTC
CDR3: CASSPGTIQETQYF

J: TRBJ2-7
size: few
D: TRBD2
V: TRBV6-2/TRBV6-3
DNA: TGTGCCAGCAGAGGACTAGCGGGACGCTACGAGCAGTACTTC
CDR3: CASRGLAGRYEQYF

J: TRBJ1-4
size: few
D: TRBD1
V: TRBV2
DNA: TGTGCCAGCAGTGAAGCAACAGGGGGAGGGGAAAAACTGTTTTTT
CDR3: CASSEATGGGEKLFF

J: TRBJ2-2
size: NA
D: NA
V: TRBV20-1
DNA: TGCAGTGCGGGGGGCGGGTTGAGCACCGGGGAGCTGTTTTTT
CDR3: CSAGGGLSTGELFF

J: TRBJ2-5
size: NA
D: TRBD2
V: TRBV5-1
DNA: TGCGCCAGCAGCTCGGGACTAGCGGGGGTGGAGACCCAGTACTTC
CDR3: CASSSGLAGVETQYF

J: TRBJ2-2
size: few
D: NA
V: TRBV29-1
DNA: TGCAGCGTTGAAGATCCATTTAACACCGGGGAGCTGTTTTTT
CDR3: CSVEDPFNTGELFF

J: TRBJ2-6
size: many
D: NA
V: TRBV7-2
DNA: TGTGCCAGCAGCTTGGACGGCCCCGTCCTGACTTTC
CDR3: CASSLDGPVLTF

J: TRBJ1-5
size: many
D: NA
V: TRBV9
DNA: TGTGCCAGCAGCGTAGGGCAGCAGGAGCCCCAGCATTTT
CDR3: CASSVGQQEPQHF

J: TRBJ1-4
size: NA
D: NA
V: TRBV4-3
DNA: TGCGCCAGCAGCCAAGACCCCCATGCAACTAATGAAAAACTGTTTTTT
CDR3: CASSQDPHATNEKLFF

J: TRBJ1-5
size: many
D: NA
V: TRBV20-1
DNA: TGCAGTGCCCTGACCCGGGGGCAGCCCCAGCATTTT
CDR3: CSALTRGQPQHF

J: TRBJ2-1
size: many
D: NA
V: TRBV11-2
DNA: TGTGCCAGCAGCTTAGATAGACCTAGCTTCTCCATAGTGCAGTTCTTC
CDR3: CASSLDRPSFSIVQFF